The 28 T cell receptor beta chains listed next were all sequenced from one sample in a study of T-cell reconstitution after alpha-beta-depleted transplantation in children. Preparation of the TCRbeta library used unique molecular identifiers. MiXCR, run by TCRdb on the PCR reads, gives a single entry per CDR3 protein. The sample includes hundreds of thousands of distinct CDR3 sequences, 11% of them seen just once. This specimen consisted of peripheral blood, obtained 180 days after TCRalphabeta/CD19-depleted stem cell transplant. The source is a male patient between 2 and 10 years old who had a stem cell transplant for chronic granulomatous disease, so the T cells may come from the graft donor.

At least ten counts were recorded for this clonotype. This chain uses TRBV20-1 with TRBJ1-2; TRBD1 is a possible D gene (5 bases). CDR1 is DFQATT, CDR2 SNEGSKA, per germline (reference sequence). The CDR3 runs to 11 residues. Trimming left V 6 bases short and J 7 bases short, with 12 bases between. The CDR3 nucleotides read TGCAGTGCAGGCCGGGGGGTTGGCTACACCTTC. It encodes CSAGRGVGYTF.

Notes on this clonotype: A single base separates this from a much larger clone, so it may be a read error. The chain employs TRBV20-1 and TRBJ2-3; 11 positions match TRBD2. V trimming: 6 bases; J trimming: 4 bases; junction bases outside the gene matches: 6. The CDR3 loop spans 14 amino acids. Per germline, CDR1 DFQATT and CDR2 SNEGSKA (reference sequence). The CDR3 DNA follows: TGCAGTGCAATGACTAGCGGGAAGGCAGATACGCAGTATTTT. It translates to CSAMTSGKADTQYF.

The rearrangement joins TRBV12-3 or TRBV12-4 to TRBJ2-3; no definite D call. The CDR3 totals 12 residues. V lost 5 bases and J lost 10, with 13 bases in between. The CDR3 coding sequence is TGTGCCAGCAGTCCATCTTTGGTTGCGCAGTATTTT. It translates to CASSPSLVAQYF.

This clonotype has at least ten counts. The chain employs TRBV5-1 and TRBJ2-1; TRBD2 aligns across 7 bases. Germline V CDR1 and CDR2: SGHRS, YFSETQ. CDR3 length: 15 residues. V trimming: 0 bases; J trimming: 4 bases; junction bases outside the gene matches: 4. CDR3 residues: CASSLVSSGYNEQFF. The CDR3 DNA reads TGCGCCAGCAGCTTGGTTTCTAGCGGTTACAATGAGCAGTTCTTC.

Many counts were recorded for this clonotype. The rearrangement uses TRBV5-1 and TRBJ1-2; possible D gene TRBD1, 6 bases. The germline CDR1 and CDR2 sequences are SGHRS and YFSETQ. V shed 4 bases and J shed 8 bases, with 18 bases lying between them. The CDR3 has 14 residues. CDR3 protein: CASSDGWGAQGYTF. The CDR3 nucleotides read TGCGCCAGCAGCGATGGCTGGGGGGCACAGGGCTACACCTTC.

This clonotype was seen many times. The CDR3 DNA sequence: TGTGCCACCAGTGACCCGGGACAGCCCCAAGAGACCCAGTACTTC. This encodes CATSDPGQPQETQYF. This chain links TRBV24-1 with TRBJ2-5, with TRBD1 identical over 7 bases. This CDR3 comprises 15 residues. The V gene's germline CDR1 is KGHDR and CDR2 SFDVKD. Trimming cost V 4 bases and J 1 base; bases outside gene matches: 5.

This clonotype was seen many times. The chain uses TRBV12-3 or TRBV12-4 and TRBJ2-4; 8 nucleotides line up with TRBD1. The CDR3 sequence is 15 residues long. Trimming took 6 bases from V and 3 from J; bases not matched to a gene: 7. CDR3 DNA: TGTGCCAGCAGCGCAGGGGGCTTGGGCAAAAACATTCAGTACTTC. Translation: CASSAGGLGKNIQYF.

This clonotype was detected ten times or more. The genes are TRBV7-6 and TRBJ2-2, with a weak D call TRBD2 (6 bases). Per the germline V gene, CDR1 is SGHVS and CDR2 is FNYEAQ. Between the trimmed V and J ends, which lost 0 bases and 2 bases, there was a span of 10 bases. This CDR3 contains 16 residues. In nucleotides, the CDR3 is TGTGCCAGCAGCTTAGCCCACGGACTAAACACCGGGGAGCTGTTTTTT. Translating gives CASSLAHGLNTGELFF.

The V and J genes are TRBV12-3 or TRBV12-4 and TRBJ1-2; 7 nucleotides align to TRBD1. CDR3 length equals 14 residues. With 4 bases clipped from V and 1 base from J, the junction kept 3 bases outside the gene matches. The chain's CDR3 is CASSSGTVNYGYTF. CDR3 sequence (DNA): TGTGCCAGCAGTTCCGGGACAGTTAACTATGGCTACACCTTC.

As concerns this clonotype: A much larger clone lies a single base off, so this may be a read error. The chain links TRBV24-1 to TRBJ2-5; 7 bases fit TRBD1. This CDR3 comprises 15 residues. Germline V lookup: CDR1 KGHDR, CDR2 SFDVKD. CDR3 sequence (DNA): TGTGCCACCAGTGATCCGACAGGGCCTCAAGAGAGCCAGTACTTC. Residues: CATSDPTGPQESQYF.

At least ten counts were recorded for this clonotype. The rearrangement uses TRBV12-3 or TRBV12-4 and TRBJ2-1; unclear D gene. This CDR3 spans 13 amino acids. Trimming took off 3 bases at V and 5 bases at J, with 8 bases between the two ends. This CDR3 is CASSFIGNNEQFF. DNA for the CDR3: TGTGCCAGCAGTTTCATAGGGAACAATGAGCAGTTCTTC.

In this sample, this clonotype turned up many times. This chain joins TRBV6-1 and TRBJ2-2; 7 positions match TRBD2. V gave up 6 bases and J gave up 7 bases; unmatched junction bases: 2. There are 12 residues in the CDR3. Germline assignment: CDR1 MNHNS and CDR2 SASEGT. DNA for the CDR3: TGTGCCAGCAGGGGAGGGAACGGGGAGCTGTTTTTT. Amino acid sequence: CASRGGNGELFF.

At least ten counts were recorded for this clonotype. The V and J genes are TRBV27 and TRBJ2-2; D uncertain. The CDR3 sequence is 14 residues long. Trimming removed 10 bases at V and 1 base at J, with 13 bases between. Per germline, CDR1 MNHEY and CDR2 SMNVEV (reference sequence). CDR3 in DNA: TGTGCCACCGGACCAAGTGGGAACACCGGGGAGCTGTTTTTT. This encodes CATGPSGNTGELFF.

This clonotype was seen repeatedly, ten times or more. The V and J genes are TRBV20-1 and TRBJ2-1; the match to TRBD2 covers 11 bases. Trimming removed 4 bases from V and 1 base from J; junction bases left unmatched: 15. CDR3 size: 19 residues. Looked up from germline, CDR1 is DFQATT and CDR2 is SNEGSKA (reference sequence). CDR3 DNA sequence: TGCAGTGCTACGACCCCACTAGCGGGGGAACCTAGGTCCTACAATGAGCAGTTCTTC. Its protein is CSATTPLAGEPRSYNEQFF.

The chain employs TRBV18 and TRBJ2-2, with TRBD2 matching over 14 bases. The CDR3 consists of 17 residues. The germline V gene has CDR1 KGHSH and CDR2 LQKENI. Trimming at V came to 0 bases and at J to 7 bases, leaving 4 bases not matched to a gene. The CDR3 loop is CASSPPGLAGVHGELFF. The DNA for the CDR3 is TGTGCCAGCTCACCACCGGGACTAGCGGGAGTCCACGGGGAGCTGTTTTTT.

This clonotype appeared a few times. The chain employs TRBV4-1 and TRBJ1-1; 10 bases fit TRBD1. With V trimmed by 3 bases and J by 3 bases, 10 bases remained unmatched. The V gene's germline CDR1 is MGHRA and CDR2 YSYEKL. CDR3 length: 17 amino acids. The CDR3 loop is CASSHLPGTGVDTEAFF. CDR3 DNA: TGCGCCAGCAGCCACCTTCCCGGGACAGGGGTGGACACTGAAGCTTTCTTT.

This clonotype has ten or more counts. The chain couples TRBV12-3 or TRBV12-4 to TRBJ2-2; 8 bases match TRBD2. V lost 5 bases, J lost 7 bases, and 12 bases stayed unmatched. This CDR3 contains 16 residues. The CDR3 bases are TGTGCCAGCAGTCCCCCCGGACTAGCAGTAAACGGGGAGCTGTTTTTT. It specifies CASSPPGLAVNGELFF.

This clonotype was observed many times. This chain uses TRBV28 with TRBJ1-1, with 11 bases aligning to TRBD1. CDR1 is MDHEN, CDR2 SYDVKM, per germline. This CDR3 has 15 residues. V was pared by 5 bases and J by 4 bases, with 6 bases of the junction left unmatched. CDR3 region: CASSDWTGGPTEAFF. In nucleotides, the CDR3 is TGTGCCAGCAGTGATTGGACAGGGGGCCCCACTGAAGCTTTCTTT.

This clonotype was seen at least ten times. The gene calls are TRBV7-9 and TRBJ2-1; 10 positions match TRBD2. J was trimmed by 4 bases and V by 5 bases; bases with no gene match: 5. There are 15 residues in the CDR3. Germline-derived CDR1 and CDR2 are SEHNR and FQNEAQ (reference sequence). The CDR3 protein is CASSETSGHYNEQFF. The CDR3 bases are TGTGCCAGCAGCGAGACTAGCGGGCATTACAATGAGCAGTTCTTC.

This clonotype was seen only a few times. This rearrangement joins TRBV5-6 to TRBJ2-5, with a weak D call TRBD2 (5 bases). This CDR3 contains 15 residues. The germline CDR1 and CDR2 sequences are SGHDT and YYEEEE. V lost 5 bases, J lost 7 bases, and 21 bases lay in between. This CDR3 reads CASSLARVAKMTQYF. The CDR3 nucleotides read TGTGCCAGCAGTCTTGCGCGGGTAGCCAAGATGACCCAGTACTTC.

The V call is TRBV20-1, the J call TRBJ2-1; D gene ambiguous. Trimming stripped 2 bases from V and 0 bases from J, with 11 bases between. The CDR3 runs 15 residues. Germline loops: CDR1 DFQATT, CDR2 SNEGSKA (reference sequence). The CDR3, as DNA: TGCAGTGCTAGAAAAGGGCTGAACTCCTACAATGAGCAGTTCTTC. Translated: CSARKGLNSYNEQFF.

Concerning this clonotype itself: This may come from a read error, since a much larger clone is one base off. J is TRBJ2-3 and V is TRBV29-1; 13 positions match TRBD2. CDR3 length equals 16 residues. Germline values: CDR1 SQVTM, CDR2 ANQGSEA. CDR3 residues: CSFRLAGGLRTHTQYF. The CDR3 bases are TGCAGCTTCCGACTAGCGGGGGGCCTACGCACACATACGCAGTATTTT.

This clonotype was detected ten times or more. The chain uses TRBV28 and TRBJ2-7; no firm D call. Germline assignment: CDR1 MDHEN and CDR2 SYDVKM. The ends were cut back, 6 bases at V and 11 bases at J, with 11 bases in the middle. The CDR3 spans 10 residues. This CDR3 is CASRGPREYF. The DNA for the CDR3 is TGTGCCAGCAGAGGGCCTCGGGAGTACTTC.

This clonotype was detected many times. The CDR3 bases are TGCGCCAGCAGCCAGAGGACAGCAAACTATGGCTACACCTTC. Translated: CASSQRTANYGYTF. The chain uses TRBV4-3 and TRBJ1-2; perhaps TRBD1 as D (6 bases). This CDR3 region has 14 residues. Germline loops: CDR1 LGHNA, CDR2 YSLEER. The germline V and J ends were trimmed by 3 bases and 2 bases, with 10 bases remaining between them.

This clonotype has at least ten counts. The chain recombines TRBV12-3 or TRBV12-4 with TRBJ2-6; D possibly corresponds to TRBD1 (6 bases). The V end was cut by 3 bases, the J end by 0 bases, with 15 bases between. The CDR3 spans 18 residues. The CDR3 is CASSLISGHYSGANVLTF. The CDR3 DNA is TGTGCCAGCAGTTTGATATCGGGACATTACTCTGGGGCCAACGTCCTGACTTTC.

Ten or more counts support this clonotype. Written as DNA, the CDR3 is TGCAGTGCTAGAGATCCCGGGACAGGGCCCTACGAGCAGTACTTC. Protein product: CSARDPGTGPYEQYF. J is TRBJ2-7 and V is TRBV20-1, with 9 bases identical to TRBD1. V shed 0 bases, J shed 2 bases, and the junction held 5 bases outside the gene matches. CDR1 and CDR2 (germline): DFQATT, SNEGSKA (reference sequence). The CDR3 runs 15 residues.

On this clonotype itself: A much larger clone lies a single base off, so this may be a read error. This chain links TRBV14 with TRBJ2-3; no clear D gene. With the DNA end fitting TRBJ1-5 better, the J assignment may be wrong. Germline V gene sequence: CDR1 SGHDN, CDR2 FVKESK. This CDR3 has 16 residues. This CDR3 is CASSQDLSPSTDTQHF. The CDR3 nucleotides are TGTGCCAGCAGCCAAGATTTGTCTCCTAGCACAGATACGCAGCATTTT.

This clonotype was detected many times. The V and J genes are TRBV29-1 and TRBJ2-1, with no clear D. Trimming left V 7 bases short and J 6 bases short, with 10 bases between. This CDR3 spans 11 amino acids. Germline assignment: CDR1 SQVTM and CDR2 ANQGSEA. DNA for the CDR3: TGCAGCGGCGCAGCACTCAATGAGCAGTTCTTC. Translated: CSGAALNEQFF.